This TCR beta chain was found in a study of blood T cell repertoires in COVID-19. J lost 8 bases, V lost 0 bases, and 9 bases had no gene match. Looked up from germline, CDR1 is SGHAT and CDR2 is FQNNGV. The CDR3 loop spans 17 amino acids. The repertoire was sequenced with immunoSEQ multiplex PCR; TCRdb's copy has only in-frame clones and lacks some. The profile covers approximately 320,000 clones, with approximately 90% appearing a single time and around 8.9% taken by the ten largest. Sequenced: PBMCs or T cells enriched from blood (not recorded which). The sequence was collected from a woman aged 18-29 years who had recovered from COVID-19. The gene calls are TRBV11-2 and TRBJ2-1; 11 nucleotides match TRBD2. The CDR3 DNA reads TGTGCCAGCAGCTTAGACCCCGGGACTAGCGGCGAGGATGAGCAGTTCTTC. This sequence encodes CASSLDPGTSGEDEQFF. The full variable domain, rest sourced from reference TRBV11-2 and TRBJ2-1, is EAGVAQSPRYKIIEKRQSVAFWCNPISGHATLYWYQQILGQGPKLLIQFQNNGVVDDSQLPKDRFSAERLKGVDSTLKIQPAKLEDSAVYLCASSLDPGTSGEDEQFFGPGTRLTVL.